The 21 T cell receptor beta chains in this list originate from one sample, sequenced in a study of cytomegalovirus exposure and HLA in healthy donors. The PCR ran on 60 Vbeta and 13 Jbeta primers. Sequenced by immunoSEQ multiplex PCR; TCRdb stores in-frame clones only, minus some. The data show 150,000 to 200,000 clones, 75% to 85% seen once. Sequences were obtained from PBMCs. The receptor set was obtained from a man aged 45-60 years in good health and CMV-seropositive.

The chain uses TRBV28 and TRBJ1-2, with TRBD1 identical over 12 bases. The CDR3 loop spans 13 amino acids. CDR1 is MDHEN and CDR2 is SYDVKM in the germline V gene. The V gene end was trimmed by 6 bases and the J gene end by 8 bases; junction bases not matched to a gene: 4. DNA for the CDR3: TGTGCCAGCAGGGGACAGGGGGCTGGAGGCTACACCTTC. This translates into CASRGQGAGGYTF.

The DNA for the CDR3 is TGTGCCTGGAGATCTAGCGGGAGCCCTGAGCAGTTCTTC. Translating gives CAWRSSGSPEQFF. The chain combines TRBV30 with TRBJ2-1; 10 nucleotides line up with TRBD2. Germline V CDR1 and CDR2: GTSNPN, SVGIG (reference sequence). V trimming: 3 bases; J trimming: 9 bases; junction bases outside the gene matches: 5. There are 13 residues in the CDR3.

This clone was observed once. The J gene is TRBJ1-3, the V gene TRBV5-1, with D uncertain. Germline CDR1 SGHRS, CDR2 YFSETQ. Trimming left V 0 bases short and J 3 bases short, with 7 bases between. The CDR3 has 14 residues. The CDR3 region has the DNA TGCGCCAGCAGCTTGGTGGGAGGTGGAAACACCATATATTTT. This gives the protein CASSLVGGGNTIYF.

This chain joins TRBV9 and TRBJ2-1; 7 bases are a match to TRBD2. The germline V gene encodes CDR1 SGDLS and CDR2 YYNGEE. Trimming removed 4 bases from V and 2 bases from J; junction bases left unmatched: 6. The CDR3 is made up of 15 amino acids. CDR3 in DNA: TGTGCCAGCAGCCCCCGACTAGCTCCCTACAATGAGCAGTTCTTC. Its protein is CASSPRLAPYNEQFF. The whole variable domain, remainder taken from reference TRBV9 and TRBJ2-1, is DSGVTQTPKHLITATGQRVTLRCSPRSGDLSVYWYQQSLDQGLQFLIQYYNGEERAKGNILERFSAQQFPDLHSELNLSSLELGDSALYFCASSPRLAPYNEQFFGPGTRLTVL.

This chain links TRBV30 with TRBJ2-5; a weak D match, TRBD2 (6 bases). The germline V gene encodes CDR1 GTSNPN and CDR2 SVGIG (reference sequence). The CDR3 length is 15 residues. The ends were cut back, 4 bases at V and 3 bases at J, with 18 bases in the middle. The CDR3 loop reads CAWTTGARGEETQYF. CDR3 nucleotides: TGTGCCTGGACCACGGGTGCCCGCGGGGAAGAGACCCAGTACTTC.

This chain links TRBV14 with TRBJ2-1, with 14 bases identical to TRBD2. After removal of 3 bases from V and 6 bases from J, the junction contained 10 bases not matched to a gene. This CDR3 has 18 amino acids. The V gene's germline CDR1 is SGHDN and CDR2 FVKESK. CDR3 region: CASSQPTKGLAGANEQFF. DNA of the CDR3: TGTGCCAGCAGCCAGCCCACCAAGGGACTAGCGGGAGCCAATGAGCAGTTCTTC.

The V gene is TRBV10-2, the J gene TRBJ2-5; D is perhaps TRBD2 (6 bases). TRBJ2-7 explains the end of the DNA better; the J call may be wrong. The length of the CDR3 is 17 residues. Germline CDR1 and CDR2: WSHSY and SAAADI. CDR3: CASSGTRGGSRSYEQYF. CDR3 sequence (DNA): TGCGCCAGCAGTGGGACCCGAGGAGGGTCGAGATCCTACGAGCAGTACTTC.

V gene TRBV7-9 combines with J gene TRBJ2-7; TRBD1 aligns across 7 bases. The CDR3 contains 15 residues. Per germline, CDR1 SEHNR and CDR2 FQNEAQ (reference sequence). J gave up 0 bases and V 3 bases, and 5 bases lay outside the gene matches. The CDR3 DNA follows: TGTGCCAGCAGCTTCGACAGGGCCTACTCCTACGAGCAGTACTTC. Amino acids: CASSFDRAYSYEQYF.

This clone showed up just a few times. This rearrangement joins TRBV19 to TRBJ1-5, with a weak D call TRBD1 (6 bases). CDR1 and CDR2 (germline): LNHDA, SQIVND (reference sequence). The CDR3 extends over 15 amino acids. Trimming stripped 8 bases from V and 3 bases from J, with 17 bases between. The CDR3 region has the DNA TGTGCCAGTCAGCCGACAGGACGTTACAATCAGCCCCAGCATTTT. Protein product: CASQPTGRYNQPQHF. Using reference TRBV19 and TRBJ1-5 for the parts outside the CDR3, the full variable domain is DGGITQSPKYLFRKEGQNVTLSCEQNLNHDAMYWYRQDPGQGLRLIYYSQIVNDFQKGDIAEGYSVSREKKESFPLTVTSAQKNPTAFYLCASQPTGRYNQPQHFGDGTRLSIL.

DNA of the CDR3: TGTGCCAGCAGCCAAGATACCCGACAGTCTGGAAACACCATATATTTT. Encoded protein: CASSQDTRQSGNTIYF. The chain employs TRBV14 and TRBJ1-3; TRBD1 might be the D (5 bases). In germline, CDR1 is SGHDN, CDR2 FVKESK. The ends were cut back, 0 bases at V and 1 base at J, with 10 bases in the middle. The CDR3 loop spans 16 amino acids.

The chain couples TRBV6-5 to TRBJ2-7; possibly TRBD1 for D (6 bases). Trimming cost V 5 bases and J 3 bases, with 14 bases left between them. Germline-derived CDR1 and CDR2 are MNHEY and SVGAGI. This CDR3 spans 14 amino acids. CDR3 sequence reads: CASSPGTTYYEQYF. As DNA, the CDR3 is TGTGCCAGCAGTCCCGGGACAACCTACTACGAGCAGTACTTC.

This chain joins TRBV5-1 and TRBJ2-1, with D possibly TRBD1 on 7 matching bases. The CDR3 is made up of 16 amino acids. Germline values: CDR1 SGHRS, CDR2 YFSETQ. V was shortened by 4 bases and J by 5 bases, with 19 bases between the two germline ends. The CDR3 spells CASSRPQGGGNNEQFF. CDR3 DNA: TGCGCCAGCAGCAGGCCTCAGGGGGGTGGGAACAATGAGCAGTTCTTC. Looking up the rest from reference TRBV5-1 and TRBJ2-1 gives the full variable domain: KAGVTQTPRYLIKTRGQQVTLSCSPISGHRSVSWYQQTPGQGLQFLFEYFSETQRNKGNFPGRFSGRQFSNSRSEMNVSTLELGDSALYLCASSRPQGGGNNEQFFGPGTRLTVL.

V gene TRBV7-7 combines with J gene TRBJ2-5; the match to TRBD1 covers 9 bases. V lost 5 bases to trimming and J lost 3 bases; unmatched junction nucleotides: 4. Germline values: CDR1 SSHAT, CDR2 FNYEAQ (reference sequence). The length of the CDR3 is 14 residues. CDR3 protein: CASSRTGEKETQYF. CDR3 DNA: TGTGCCAGCAGCCGGACAGGGGAGAAAGAGACCCAGTACTTC.

The chain recombines TRBV4-2 with TRBJ2-2, with 7 bases fitting TRBD2. Trimming took 0 bases from V and 3 from J; bases not matched to a gene: 7. Germline V CDR1 and CDR2: LGHNA, YNFKEQ. CDR3 length: 17 residues. DNA for the CDR3: TGTGCCAGCAGCCAAGACGCCGGGACTACTGACACCGGGGAGCTGTTTTTT. Translation: CASSQDAGTTDTGELFF.

This clone came up once. One end of the junction varies from germline; a read error may be responsible. Additional DNA sequences in this sample encode the identical CDR3. This chain joins TRBV6-1 and TRBJ1-4; D might be TRBD1 (5 bases). Germline CDR1 and CDR2: MNHNS and SASEGT. The CDR3 sequence is 14 residues long. The CDR3, as DNA: TGTGCCAGCAGTGAACTACGGAGGGGAGAAAAACTGTTTTTC. It yields the protein CASSELRRGEKLFF.

This chain uses TRBV18 with TRBJ2-2; tentative D call: TRBD2 (6 bases). Trimming cost V 4 bases and J 6 bases, with 12 bases left between them. The CDR3 extends over 14 amino acids. Per germline, CDR1 KGHSH and CDR2 LQKENI. The CDR3 DNA is TGTGCCAGCTCACGACTAGTCGCGGCCGGGGAGCTGTTTTTT. This encodes CASSRLVAAGELFF.

CDR3 nucleotide sequence: TGTGCCAACGGGACAGCTGGGGCCAACGTCCTGACTTTC. Translating gives CANGTAGANVLTF. This chain joins TRBV6-5 and TRBJ2-6; 7 bases fit TRBD1. The CDR3 is 13 amino acids. Germline loops: CDR1 MNHEY, CDR2 SVGAGI. V gave up 10 bases and J gave up 2 bases; unmatched junction bases: 2.

Written as DNA, the CDR3 is TGTGCCAGCACCATTACACCGGGACAGGGGTTCTCACCCCTCCACTTT. It is translated as CASTITPGQGFSPLHF. V usage is TRBV6-6 and J usage is TRBJ1-6, with TRBD1 matching 10 bases. The trim removed 7 bases at V and 10 bases at J, leaving 13 bases unmatched. The CDR3 consists of 16 residues. CDR1 and CDR2 (germline): MNHNY, SVGAGI (reference sequence).

The CDR3 sequence is CASSFQPRGASDTQYF. Here the CDR3 DNA reads TGTGCCAGCAGCTTTCAACCGCGGGGGGCCTCAGATACGCAGTATTTT. The chain is built from TRBV7-6 and TRBJ2-3; 8 bases match TRBD2. The CDR3 runs 16 residues. The germline CDR1 and CDR2 sequences are SGHVS and FNYEAQ. V lost 3 bases and J lost 4; bases outside the gene matches: 9.

The rearrangement joins TRBV6-5 to TRBJ2-7, with a possible D match to TRBD2 (5 bases). Germline CDR1 and CDR2: MNHEY and SVGAGI. V was cut by 1 base and J by 2 bases, with 12 bases left in between. The CDR3 extends over 15 amino acids. The CDR3 reads CASSYYDYSTYEQYV. The CDR3 DNA is TGTGCCAGCAGTTACTATGACTATTCTACCTACGAGCAGTACGTC.

The V call is TRBV19, the J call TRBJ2-2; D possibly corresponds to TRBD1 (5 bases). V shed 9 bases and J shed 3 bases, with 14 bases lying between them. Germline-derived CDR1 and CDR2 are LNHDA and SQIVND (reference sequence). The CDR3 covers 14 residues. The CDR3, as DNA: TGTGCCAGCGCGCAGGGTTTGGACACCGGGGAGCTGTTTTTT. Residues: CASAQGLDTGELFF.